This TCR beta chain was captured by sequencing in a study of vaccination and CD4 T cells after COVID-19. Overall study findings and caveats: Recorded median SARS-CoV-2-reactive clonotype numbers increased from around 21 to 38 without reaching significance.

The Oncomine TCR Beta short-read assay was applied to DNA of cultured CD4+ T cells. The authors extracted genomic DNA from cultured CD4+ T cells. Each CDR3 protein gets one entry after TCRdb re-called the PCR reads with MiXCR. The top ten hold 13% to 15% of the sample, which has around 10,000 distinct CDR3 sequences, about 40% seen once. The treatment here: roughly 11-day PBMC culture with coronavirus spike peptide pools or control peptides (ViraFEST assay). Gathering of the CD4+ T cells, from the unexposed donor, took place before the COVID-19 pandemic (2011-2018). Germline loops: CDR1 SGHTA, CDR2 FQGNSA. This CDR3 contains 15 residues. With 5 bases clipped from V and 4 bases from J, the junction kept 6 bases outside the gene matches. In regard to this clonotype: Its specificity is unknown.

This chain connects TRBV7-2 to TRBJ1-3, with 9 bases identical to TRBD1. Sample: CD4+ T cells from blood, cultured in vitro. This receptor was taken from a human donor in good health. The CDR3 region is CASSPGTGLGNTIYF. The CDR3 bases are TGTGCCAGCAGCCCCGGGACAGGGCTAGGAAACACCATATATTTT.